This TCR beta chain was obtained from a study of T-cell reconstitution after alpha-beta-depleted transplantation in children. The TCRbeta library was prepared with unique molecular identifiers. MiXCR, run by TCRdb on the PCR reads, gives a single entry per CDR3 protein. The sample includes some 600,000 distinct CDR3 sequences, 13% seen only once; the top ten take approximately 2.1%. Study-level findings and limits: Roughly two months post-transplant, alpha-beta T cells reportedly originated from several hundred graft clones that had expanded. A year post-transplant, T-cell counts and diversity derived mostly from newly produced T cells.

In germline, CDR1 is SGHRS, CDR2 YFSETQ. The CDR3 is made up of 14 amino acids. The V end lost 2 bases, the J end lost 2 bases, and 11 bases lay between the germline ends. There are many counts of this clonotype. Its antigen is unidentified. The starting material was PBMCs, mostly from graft donor cells, obtained 360 days after TCRalphabeta/CD19-depleted stem cell transplant. The chain has TRBV5-1 and TRBJ2-7; D ambiguous. This sequence originates from a male patient under 18 who had a stem cell transplant for acute myeloid leukemia, so the T cells may come from the graft donor. CDR3 sequence: CASSLPDVTYEQYF. The CDR3 region has the DNA TGCGCCAGCAGCTTACCAGACGTAACCTACGAGCAGTACTTC.